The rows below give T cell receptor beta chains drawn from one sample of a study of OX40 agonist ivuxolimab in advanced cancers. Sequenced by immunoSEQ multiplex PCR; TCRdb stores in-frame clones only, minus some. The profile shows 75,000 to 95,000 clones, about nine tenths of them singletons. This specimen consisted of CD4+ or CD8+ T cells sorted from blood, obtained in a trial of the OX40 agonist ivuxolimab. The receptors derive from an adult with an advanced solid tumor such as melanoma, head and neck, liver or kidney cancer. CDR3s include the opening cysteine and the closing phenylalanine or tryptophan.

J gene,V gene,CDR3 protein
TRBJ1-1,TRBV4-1,CASSQVQQGAYLGDTEAFF
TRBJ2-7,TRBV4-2,CASSPLGTSGGAPSYEQYF
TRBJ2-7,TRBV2,CASSERVAGGYEQYF
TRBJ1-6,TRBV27,CASSFRGVPYNSPLHF
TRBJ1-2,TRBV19,CASSSPYRERGYGYTF
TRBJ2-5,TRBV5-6,CASSEPGQDFSWETQYF
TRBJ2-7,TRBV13,CASSLDGTSAEQYF
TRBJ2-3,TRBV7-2,CASSFGTSETDTQYF
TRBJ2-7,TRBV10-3,CASAPGETYEQYF
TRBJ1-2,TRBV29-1,CSVEDVGNGYTF